This T cell receptor beta chain was observed in a study of cytomegalovirus exposure and HLA in healthy donors. Broader study findings: The classifier reportedly diagnosed cytomegalovirus status with high specificity and sensitivity.

With 60 Vbeta and 13 Jbeta primers, the PCR was carried out. Assay: immunoSEQ multiplex PCR; the TCRdb copy retains only in-frame clones and omits some. The table lists some 200,000 clones, around 86% of them singletons. A few counts support this clone. Its antigen is not known. The CDR3 totals 16 residues. The J segment lost 4 bases and the V segment lost 6 bases, leaving 13 bases of the junction unmatched. In germline, CDR1 is LNHDA, CDR2 SQIVND (reference sequence). The rearrangement links TRBV19 to TRBJ2-7; 9 bases are shared with TRBD2. This TCR was recovered from a middle-aged woman in good health and CMV-seronegative. The specimen sequenced was PBMCs. In nucleotides, the CDR3 is TGTGCCAGTAGACTCCACTCGACTAGCGGAATATACGAGCAGTACTTC. Amino acids: CASRLHSTSGIYEQYF.